A single sample is the source of the 18 T cell receptor beta chains below, sequenced in a study of radiotherapy plus CTLA-4 blockade in lung cancer. The table came from immunoSEQ multiplex PCR; TCRdb's copy has only in-frame clones and leaves some out. The data show approximately 90,000 clones, 83% seen once. Sequenced here: peripheral blood, sampled from a patient treated with radiotherapy plus ipilimumab. The receptors were sampled from a human donor with non-small cell lung cancer who had stable disease on radiotherapy plus ipilimumab.

A remark on this clone: This CDR3 is also generated by other DNA sequences in the sample. This rearrangement joins TRBV18 to TRBJ2-7; D may be TRBD1 (5 bases). V shed 6 bases and J shed 4 bases, with 16 bases lying between them. In germline, CDR1 is KGHSH, CDR2 LQKENI. The CDR3 length is 14 residues. The CDR3 sequence is CASSPTIDSYEQYF. The CDR3 region has the DNA TGTGCCAGCTCCCCTACAATAGACAGTTACGAGCAGTACTTC.

The chain uses TRBV5-6 and TRBJ2-4, with D perhaps TRBD2 (7 bases). The CDR3 has 14 residues. V lost 4 bases and J 6 bases, leaving 14 bases between the germline ends. Germline V CDR1 and CDR2: SGHDT, YYEEEE. DNA for the CDR3: TGTGCCAGCAGCCCTTCGGGGGGCGGAAACATTCAGTACTTC. Translated, it gives CASSPSGGGNIQYF.

The chain links TRBV5-6 to TRBJ2-7, with D possibly TRBD1 on 7 matching bases. Trimming cost V 4 bases and J 6 bases, with 17 bases left between them. The CDR3 runs to 14 residues. The germline V gene encodes CDR1 SGHDT and CDR2 YYEEEE. In nucleotides, the CDR3 is TGTGCCAGCAGCGGGGGGACAGCCGCTAGCGAGCAGTACTTC. This encodes CASSGGTAASEQYF.

The V gene is TRBV27, the J gene TRBJ2-4, with D possibly matching TRBD2 (5 bases). This CDR3 spans 15 amino acids. From germline, CDR1 is MNHEY and CDR2 SMNVEV (reference sequence). V dropped 10 bases and J dropped 0 bases, with 16 bases sitting between them. Here the CDR3 reads CATRRPLLAKNIQYF. The CDR3 DNA is TGTGCCACCCGGAGGCCGTTACTAGCCAAAAACATTCAGTACTTC.

This CDR3 is CAWSARDRGWNQPQHF. The CDR3, as DNA: TGTGCCTGGAGCGCCCGGGACAGGGGCTGGAATCAGCCCCAGCATTTT. The gene calls are TRBV30 and TRBJ1-5; 10 positions agree with TRBD1. V dropped 3 bases and J dropped 4; count of bases not matched to a gene: 9. From germline, CDR1 is GTSNPN and CDR2 SVGIG (reference sequence). The CDR3 has 16 amino acids.

V usage is TRBV5-1 and J usage is TRBJ1-2, with 7 bases aligning to TRBD1. V lost 0 bases and J lost 3; bases outside the gene matches: 8. CDR1 is SGHRS, CDR2 YFSETQ, per germline. This CDR3 is built from 16 residues. CDR3 in amino acids: CASSLAVGGGDYGYTF. The CDR3 DNA is TGCGCCAGCAGCTTGGCCGTCGGAGGGGGCGACTATGGCTACACCTTC.

V is TRBV10-3 and J is TRBJ2-1, with 15 bases aligning to TRBD2. The CDR3 sequence is 12 residues long. Germline loops: CDR1 ENHRY, CDR2 SYGVKD. V lost 10 bases to trimming and J lost 12 bases; unmatched junction nucleotides: 4. The CDR3 DNA follows: TGTGCCACGGGACTAGCGGGAGGAGGGCAGTTCTTC. This encodes CATGLAGGGQFF.

The chain has TRBV15 and TRBJ1-2, with 9 bases fitting TRBD1. In germline, CDR1 is LNHNV, CDR2 YYDKDF (reference sequence). The length of the CDR3 is 14 residues. The V segment lost 6 bases and the J segment 2 bases; nucleotides outside the gene matches: 4. The CDR3 protein is CATRDRGENYGYTF. CDR3 bases: TGTGCCACCAGGGACAGGGGCGAGAACTATGGCTACACCTTC.

The V and J genes are TRBV6-1 and TRBJ2-5; D remains unclear. V was pared by 1 base and J by 4 bases, with 13 bases between. From germline, CDR1 is MNHNS and CDR2 SASEGT. The CDR3 is 15 residues long. CDR3 bases: TGTGCCAGCAGTGAAGGAGTGGCCGGTCGAGAGACCCAGTACTTC. Translated: CASSEGVAGRETQYF.

The chain joins TRBV6-4 to TRBJ1-6; 10 bases line up with TRBD1. Germline V CDR1 and CDR2: MRHNA, SNTAGT. This CDR3 comprises 14 residues. V gave up 5 bases and J gave up 10 bases; unmatched junction bases: 5. This CDR3 reads CASSMGDRGSPLHF. The CDR3 DNA follows: TGTGCCAGCAGTATGGGGGACAGGGGCTCACCCCTCCACTTT.

CDR3: CASSFGGASGPQETQYF. The CDR3, as DNA: TGTGCCAGCAGTTTCGGGGGGGCTAGCGGGCCTCAAGAGACCCAGTACTTC. The rearrangement uses TRBV28 and TRBJ2-5, with TRBD2 identical over 8 bases. V gave up 3 bases and J gave up 2 bases; unmatched junction bases: 11. Germline V gives CDR1 MDHEN, CDR2 SYDVKM. The CDR3 spans 17 residues.

The chain links TRBV28 to TRBJ2-7; no reliable D call. CDR1 and CDR2 (germline): MDHEN, SYDVKM. This CDR3 region has 14 residues. Trimming removed 2 bases at V and 3 bases at J, with 11 bases between. The DNA for the CDR3 is TGTGCCAGCAGTTTAGATCCAAGAAGCTACGAGCAGTACTTC. It yields the protein CASSLDPRSYEQYF.

This sequence joins TRBV7-2 and TRBJ2-1; tentatively, D is TRBD1 (5 bases). Trimming stripped 3 bases from V and 8 bases from J, with 17 bases between. Germline V gene sequence: CDR1 SGHTA, CDR2 FQGNSA. CDR3 length equals 15 residues. The CDR3 DNA reads as TGTGCCAGCAGCTTCGGTAGGGGATTCGAGGATGAGCAGTTCTTC. Translated: CASSFGRGFEDEQFF.

The chain carries TRBV25-1 and TRBJ2-1; D is perhaps TRBD2 (6 bases). The germline V gene encodes CDR1 MGHDK and CDR2 SYGVNS. The CDR3 is 14 residues long. The germline V and J ends were trimmed by 4 bases and 6 bases, with 13 bases remaining between them. CDR3 loop: CASSGGLPTNEQFF. The CDR3 nucleotides are TGTGCCAGCAGTGGGGGACTTCCCACCAATGAGCAGTTCTTC.

The chain combines TRBV5-4 with TRBJ2-1; D is unresolved. Germline V gene lookup returns CDR1 SGHNT and CDR2 YYREEE (reference sequence). This CDR3 contains 15 residues. V was pared by 0 bases and J by 0 bases, with 7 bases between. Here the CDR3 reads CASSLDWSSYNEQFF. CDR3 nucleotide sequence: TGTGCCAGCAGCTTGGACTGGAGCTCCTACAATGAGCAGTTCTTC.

The J gene is TRBJ1-1, the V gene TRBV28; 7 bases are shared with TRBD1. This CDR3 has 13 residues. Unmatched junction bases numbered 5, after V lost 8 bases and J lost 2 bases. Germline CDR1 reads MDHEN; CDR2 reads SYDVKM. The CDR3 loop is CASRTGNNTEAFF. CDR3 in DNA: TGTGCCAGCCGGACAGGAAATAACACTGAAGCTTTCTTT.

The chain joins TRBV14 to TRBJ2-3; the match to TRBD2 covers 8 bases. This CDR3 region has 19 residues. Unmatched junction bases numbered 15, after V lost 2 bases and J lost 2 bases. Germline V lookup: CDR1 SGHDN, CDR2 FVKESK. CDR3 coding DNA: TGTGCCAGCAGCCAACGAACCCGAAGGGGCGGGGGGTCCACAGATACGCAGTATTTT. It codes for CASSQRTRRGGGSTDTQYF.

Only a few counts were recorded for this clone. V gene TRBV28 combines with J gene TRBJ2-6; D possibly matches TRBD1 or TRBD2 (5 bases each). V was pared by 11 bases and J by 4 bases, with 15 bases between. Germline values: CDR1 MDHEN, CDR2 SYDVKM. The CDR3 totals 14 residues. The CDR3 loop reads CAGGEGHGANVLTF. CDR3 in DNA: TGTGCCGGCGGAGAGGGGCACGGGGCCAACGTCCTGACTTTC. Based on the CDR3 plus reference TRBV28 and TRBJ2-6, the full variable domain is DVKVTQSSRYLVKRTGEKVFLECVQDMDHENMFWYRQDPGLGLRLIYFSYDVKMKEKGDIPEGYSVSREKKERFSLILESASTNQTSMYLCAGGEGHGANVLTFGAGSRLTVL.